These T cell receptor beta chains were read from a single sample in a study of blood T cells in healthy people across ages. One entry per CDR3 protein, called by TCRdb with MiXCR from the 5' RACE reads. The sample yields about 1.8 million distinct CDR3 sequences, about 50% seen once. Sequenced sample: blood. These TCRs come from a woman aged 40 to 50 in good health. Each CDR3 is given with its conserved first and last residue. The D gene is left open where the match is weak. Size values are once, few and many counts, or a class for expanded clones, and some rows have none.

size,J,D,V,CDR3,DNA
.,TRBJ2-4,.,TRBV28,CASSFRSQRAKNIQYF,TGTGCCAGCAGTTTCAGGTCCCAGAGAGCCAAAAACATTCAGTACTTC
few,TRBJ1-6,.,TRBV10-3,CAIRAGENSPLHF,TGTGCCATCAGGGCAGGGGAAAATTCACCCCTCCACTTT
few,TRBJ2-1,.,TRBV2,CAGSSSYNEQFF,TGTGCCGGCTCTAGCTCCTACAATGAGCAGTTCTTC
.,TRBJ2-3,TRBD2,TRBV5-1,CASSWERGGSFKTQYF,TGCGCCAGCAGCTGGGAGCGGGGGGGTTCGTTCAAGACGCAGTATTTT
few,TRBJ2-4,.,TRBV7-9,CASSLKPADIQYF,TGTGCCAGCAGCTTAAAACCAGCGGACATTCAGTACTTC
.,TRBJ2-1,TRBD2,TRBV20-1,CSAEAGTSQFF,TGCAGTGCCGAAGCCGGGACTAGCCAGTTCTTC
.,TRBJ1-2,TRBD1,TRBV2,CASSADRGLSYGYTF,TGTGCCAGCAGTGCAGACAGGGGGTTGAGCTATGGCTACACCTTC
.,TRBJ1-5,.,TRBV3-1,CASSRSQGKNQPQHF,TGTGCCAGCAGCCGGTCTCAGGGGAAAAATCAGCCCCAGCATTTT
.,TRBJ2-2,.,TRBV5-1,CASSLNQNTGELFF,TGCGCCAGCAGCTTGAACCAGAACACCGGGGAGCTGTTTTTT
few,TRBJ2-7,.,TRBV28,CASSFEEIFYEQYF,TGTGCCAGCAGTTTTGAGGAAATCTTCTACGAGCAGTACTTC
few,TRBJ2-7,.,TRBV4-3,CASSQDPTYEQYF,TGCGCCAGCAGCCAAGATCCGACCTACGAGCAGTACTTC
.,TRBJ1-1,TRBD1,TRBV7-2,CASSYRGRGGRMNTEAFF,TGTGCCAGCAGCTATCGTGGCAGGGGGGGACGAATGAACACTGAAGCTTTCTTT